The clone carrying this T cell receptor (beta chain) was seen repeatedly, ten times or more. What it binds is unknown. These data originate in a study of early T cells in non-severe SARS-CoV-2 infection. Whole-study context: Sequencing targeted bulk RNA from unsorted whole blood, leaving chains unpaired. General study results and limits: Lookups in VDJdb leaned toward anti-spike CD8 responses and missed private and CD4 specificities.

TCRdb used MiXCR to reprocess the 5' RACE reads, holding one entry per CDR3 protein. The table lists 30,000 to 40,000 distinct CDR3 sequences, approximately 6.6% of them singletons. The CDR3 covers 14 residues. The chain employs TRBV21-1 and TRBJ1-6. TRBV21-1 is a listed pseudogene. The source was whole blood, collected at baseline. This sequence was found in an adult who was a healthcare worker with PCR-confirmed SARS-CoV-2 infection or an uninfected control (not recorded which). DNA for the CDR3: TGTGCCAGCAGCAAAGGACTACGGAATTCACCCCTCCACTTT. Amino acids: CASSKGLRNSPLHF.